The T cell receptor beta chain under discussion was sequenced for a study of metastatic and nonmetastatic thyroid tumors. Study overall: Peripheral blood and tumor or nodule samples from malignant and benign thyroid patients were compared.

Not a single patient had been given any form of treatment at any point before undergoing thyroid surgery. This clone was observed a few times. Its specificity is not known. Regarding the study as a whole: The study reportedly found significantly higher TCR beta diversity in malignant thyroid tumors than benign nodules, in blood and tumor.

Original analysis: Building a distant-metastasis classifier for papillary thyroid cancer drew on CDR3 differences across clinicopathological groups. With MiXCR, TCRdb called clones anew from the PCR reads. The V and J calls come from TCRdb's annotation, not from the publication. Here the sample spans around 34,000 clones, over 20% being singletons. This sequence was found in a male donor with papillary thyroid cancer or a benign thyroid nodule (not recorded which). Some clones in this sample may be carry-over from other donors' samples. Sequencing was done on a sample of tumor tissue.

The CDR3 sequence: CASSIRIGVYQPQHF. Written as DNA, the CDR3 is TGTGCCAGCAGCATCCGAATTGGTGTATACCAGCCCCAGCATTTT. The chain is built from TRBV7-8 and TRBJ1-5; unclear D gene. The V gene lost 5 bases and the J gene lost 7 bases, with 18 bases spanning the gap. The CDR3 is made up of 15 amino acids. CDR1 SGHVS and CDR2 FQNEAQ come from the germline V gene.